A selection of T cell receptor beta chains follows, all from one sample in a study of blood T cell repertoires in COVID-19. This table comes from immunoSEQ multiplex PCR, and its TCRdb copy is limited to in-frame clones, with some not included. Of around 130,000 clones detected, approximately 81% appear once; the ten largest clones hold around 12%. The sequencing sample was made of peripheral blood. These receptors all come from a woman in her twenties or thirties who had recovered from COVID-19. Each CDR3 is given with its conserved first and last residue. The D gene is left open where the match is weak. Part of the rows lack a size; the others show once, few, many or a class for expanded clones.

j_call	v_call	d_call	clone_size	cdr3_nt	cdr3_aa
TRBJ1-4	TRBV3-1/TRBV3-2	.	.	TGTGCCAGCAGCCAAGACCCAGGATTACGTGAAAAACTGTTTTTT	CASSQDPGLREKLFF
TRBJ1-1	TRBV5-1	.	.	TGCGCCAGCAGCTTGGAGACAGCCAACACTGAAGCTTTCTTT	CASSLETANTEAFF
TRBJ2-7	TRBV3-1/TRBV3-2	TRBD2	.	TGTGCCAGCGCGCCAGGGACTAGCGGTTACGAGCAGTACTTC	CASAPGTSGYEQYF
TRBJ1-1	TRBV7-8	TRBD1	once	TGTGCCAGCAGCTCAGGACAGGTGACGAACACTGAAGCTTTCTTT	CASSSGQVTNTEAFF
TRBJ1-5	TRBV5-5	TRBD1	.	TGTGCCAGCAGCCTGGACAGGGGCAAGCCCCAGCATTTT	CASSLDRGKPQHF
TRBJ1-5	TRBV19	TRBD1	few	TGTGCCAGTAGATTCCGGGACAGGGGAAGTAATCATCAGCCCCAGCATTTT	CASRFRDRGSNHQPQHF
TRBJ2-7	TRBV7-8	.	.	TGTGCCAGCAGCATTTCGGACGGGACCTACGAGCAGTACTTC	CASSISDGTYEQYF
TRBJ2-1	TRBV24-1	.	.	TGTGCCACCAGTGATTCGACAGAGAGCTCCTACAATGAGCAGTTCTTC	CATSDSTESSYNEQFF
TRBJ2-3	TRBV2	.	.	TGTGCCAGCAGTGGAGGGTCAGCAGCGGATACGCAGTATTTT	CASSGGSAADTQYF
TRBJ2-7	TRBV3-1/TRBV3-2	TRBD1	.	TGTGCCAGCAGCCATTCCGTACAGGGGGACTACGAGCAGTACTTC	CASSHSVQGDYEQYF
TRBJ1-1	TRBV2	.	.	TGTGCCAGCAGTGAATCAGGGTTGAACACTGAAGCTTTCTTT	CASSESGLNTEAFF
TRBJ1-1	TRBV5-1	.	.	TGCGCCAGCAGCTTGGTAGGCAGGGGAGACACTGAAGCTTTCTTT	CASSLVGRGDTEAFF
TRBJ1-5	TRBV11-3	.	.	TGTGCCAGCGCCCTGGGCCAGAGCAATCAGCCCCAGCATTTT	CASALGQSNQPQHF
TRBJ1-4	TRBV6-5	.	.	TGTGCCAGCAGTTACGGCAGTCTTGGAGCTAATGAAAAACTGTTTTTT	CASSYGSLGANEKLFF
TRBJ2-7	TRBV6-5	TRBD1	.	TGTGCCAGCAGTAGGACAGGGAGCTCCTACGAGCAGTACTTC	CASSRTGSSYEQYF
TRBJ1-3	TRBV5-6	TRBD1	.	TGTGCCAGCGAATTGACAGGGAAGTTATTGGGGTCTGGAAACACCATATATTTT	CASELTGKLLGSGNTIYF
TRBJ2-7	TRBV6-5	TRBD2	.	TGTGCCAGCAGATTACTAGCGGGAGGGCCGAACGAGCAGTACTTC	CASRLLAGGPNEQYF
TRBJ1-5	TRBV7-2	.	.	TGTGCCAGCAGCTTGCTAGGAGGCAATCAGCCCCAGCATTTT	CASSLLGGNQPQHF
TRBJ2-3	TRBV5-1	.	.	TGCGCCAGCGGCCATGATAGCGATAGAGAAGATACGCAGTATTTT	CASGHDSDREDTQYF
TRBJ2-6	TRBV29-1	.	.	TGCAGCGTTTTGACAGCGAGCTCTGGGGCCAACGTCCTGACTTTC	CSVLTASSGANVLTF
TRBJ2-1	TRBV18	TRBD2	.	TGTGCCAGCTCACCACCCTCTCTAGCGGGAGATAATGAGCAGTTCTTC	CASSPPSLAGDNEQFF
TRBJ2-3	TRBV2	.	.	TGTGCCAGCAGTGGGTCGGGAGTGGCAGGGAAGGGAGATACGCAGTATTTT	CASSGSGVAGKGDTQYF
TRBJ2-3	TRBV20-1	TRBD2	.	TGCAGTGCTAGTCGGGGGGGACTAGCGGCAGATACGCAGTATTTT	CSASRGGLAADTQYF
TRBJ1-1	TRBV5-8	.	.	TGTGCCAGCACCAAGATCCTGGGGCATACTGAAGCTTTCTTT	CASTKILGHTEAFF
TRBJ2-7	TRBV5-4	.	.	TGTGCCAGCAGCGCCAGGGGGGCCTACGAGCAGTACTTC	CASSARGAYEQYF
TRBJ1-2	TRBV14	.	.	TGTGCCAGCAGCCCCTATGAGAACAGCCGCTATGGCTACACCTTC	CASSPYENSRYGYTF
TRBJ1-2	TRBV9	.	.	TGTGCCAGCAGCGTAGACGGGGGAGGTGGCTACACCTTC	CASSVDGGGGYTF
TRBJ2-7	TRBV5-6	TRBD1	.	TGTGCCAGCAGCTTGGGTCCCACGACAGGGGCAGGCTACGAGCAGTACTTC	CASSLGPTTGAGYEQYF
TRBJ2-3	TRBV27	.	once	TGTGCCAGCTGCGGGGCAGGGATTTTAGATACGCAGTATTTT	CASCGAGILDTQYF
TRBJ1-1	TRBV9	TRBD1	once	TGTGCCAGCAGCGTGGGTTCCGGGACAGGGGATTCTGAAGCTTTCTTT	CASSVGSGTGDSEAFF
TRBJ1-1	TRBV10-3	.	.	TGTGCCATCAAGGACGGGACATTCGCTGAAGCTTTCTTT	CAIKDGTFAEAFF
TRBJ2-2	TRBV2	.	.	TGTGCCAGCAGTGTTAGAACTACGAACACCGGGGAGCTGTTTTTT	CASSVRTTNTGELFF
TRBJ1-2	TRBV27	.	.	TGTGCCAGCAGTTTTATTTCAGGGTGGGAAGGCTACACCTTC	CASSFISGWEGYTF